This section outlines one T cell receptor (beta chain) sequence together with its context. Its specificity is unknown. Amplifying from RNA transcripts, the study obtained TCR beta CDR3 regions. First-round RT-PCR employed HTBI primers, with a second-round multiplex PCR after it. TCRdb re-derived calls from the multiplex PCR reads in MiXCR, one entry per CDR3 protein. The sample contains hundreds of thousands of distinct CDR3 sequences, roughly 21% of which appear only once. The data belong to a study of Graves' ophthalmopathy and Graves' hyperthyroidism. General study findings and limits: A classifier, a 13-signature model, separated ophthalmopathy from stable hyperthyroidism with approximately 88% sensitivity and roughly 80% specificity.

V lost 3 bases, J lost 7 bases, and 13 bases lay in between. The CDR3 is made up of 13 amino acids. Per the germline V gene, CDR1 is MDHEN and CDR2 is SYDVKM. The receptor's source is a woman in her late teens or twenties with stable Graves' hyperthyroidism. This rearrangement joins TRBV28 to TRBJ2-7; TRBD2 is a possible D gene (6 bases). Sequencing was performed on peripheral blood. The CDR3 region has the DNA TGTGCCAGCAGTTTGTGGTGGGCGGGAGAGCAGTACTTC. Translation gives CASSLWWAGEQYF.